This T cell receptor (beta chain) comes out of a study of blood T cell repertoires in COVID-19. Study-wide context: PBMCs, B-cell-depleted T cells, or T cells were the source of the cDNA or gDNA that made up the material.

There are 16 residues in the CDR3. With 9 bases clipped from V and 0 bases from J, the junction kept 7 bases outside the gene matches. Germline V gene lookup returns CDR1 MNHEY and CDR2 SMNVEV (reference sequence). Libraries were prepared by immunoSEQ multiplex PCR; TCRdb keeps only in-frame clonotypes and omits some of them. The table shows under 70,000 clones, with 70% to 75% occurring only once. This clone was observed once. The V gene is TRBV27, the J gene TRBJ2-2; 10 bases map to TRBD1. The sequence was collected from a woman aged 70-85 years with acute or convalescent COVID-19. Sequencing was done on a sample of peripheral blood. CDR3 region: CASFGTGAPNTGELFF. CDR3 coding DNA: TGTGCCAGTTTCGGGACAGGGGCCCCGAACACCGGGGAGCTGTTTTTT.